The 26 T cell receptor beta chains in this list originate from one sample, sequenced in a study of OX40 agonist ivuxolimab in advanced cancers. Clones were sequenced by immunoSEQ multiplex PCR, and TCRdb holds only the in-frame ones, with some missing. The table lists tens of thousands of clones, around 84% of them singletons. Sequencing was performed on CD4+ or CD8+ T cells sorted from blood, taken in a trial of the OX40 agonist ivuxolimab. Source of these receptors: an adult with an advanced solid tumor such as melanoma, head and neck, liver or kidney cancer.

A few counts support this clone. The chain is built from TRBV18 and TRBJ2-1; D gene unclear. With 2 bases removed from V and 8 bases from J, the gap between germline ends came to 10 bases. This CDR3 spans 13 amino acids. The germline CDR1 and CDR2 sequences are KGHSH and LQKENI. The CDR3 loop is CASSPGQYDEQFF. The CDR3 DNA is TGTGCCAGCTCACCAGGGCAGTACGATGAGCAGTTCTTC.

This chain connects TRBV5-1 to TRBJ2-2; TRBD1 matches at 8 bases. Looked up from germline, CDR1 is SGHRS and CDR2 is YFSETQ. With 4 bases clipped from V and 1 base from J, the junction kept 9 bases outside the gene matches. The CDR3 is 17 amino acids. This chain's CDR3 is CASSPGQGRRNTGELFF. In DNA, the CDR3 is TGCGCCAGCAGCCCAGGACAGGGTAGAAGGAACACCGGGGAGCTGTTTTTT.

The genes are TRBV28 and TRBJ1-5, with D maybe TRBD1 (5 bases). Germline V gene lookup returns CDR1 MDHEN and CDR2 SYDVKM. CDR3 length: 15 residues. Trimming pared 6 bases from V and 4 bases from J, leaving 16 bases between. The CDR3 here is CASSPGGKGNQPQHF. In nucleotides, the CDR3 is TGTGCCAGCAGCCCCGGGGGAAAAGGGAATCAGCCCCAGCATTTT.

Comment on this clone: A junction end diverges from the germline sequence, so it may reflect a read error. This sample also contains other DNA sequences that code for the same CDR3. The rearrangement uses TRBV29-1 and TRBJ2-7; 12 nucleotides match TRBD1. The CDR3 is 20 residues long. Per germline, CDR1 SQVTM and CDR2 ANQGSEA. CDR3 DNA sequence: TGCAGCGTCGAAGGCCACTCCGGGACAGGGGGCAGGAAGGGATACTACGAGCAGTACTTC. Encoded protein: CSVEGHSGTGGRKGYYEQYF.

The J gene is TRBJ1-2, the V gene TRBV5-1; a possible D gene is TRBD1 (6 bases). Trimming took off 4 bases at V and 7 bases at J, with 17 bases between the two ends. The CDR3 has 14 residues. The germline V gene has CDR1 SGHRS and CDR2 YFSETQ. The CDR3 loop is CASSLPGGPLGYTF. As DNA, the CDR3 is TGCGCCAGCAGCCTCCCTGGGGGGCCCCTTGGCTACACCTTC.

The chain employs TRBV6-5 and TRBJ2-5; D uncertain. Per the germline V gene, CDR1 is MNHEY and CDR2 is SVGAGI. Deletions cut 0 bases from V and 1 base from J, with 6 bases between. The CDR3 is 14 amino acids. The CDR3 DNA reads TGTGCCAGCAGTTACTCGTTGAGCCAAGAGACCCAGTACTTC. Protein product: CASSYSLSQETQYF.

The chain couples TRBV28 to TRBJ1-1, with 8 bases fitting TRBD1. Trimming at V came to 8 bases and at J to 0 bases, leaving 8 bases not matched to a gene. Per the germline V gene, CDR1 is MDHEN and CDR2 is SYDVKM. CDR3 length equals 15 residues. The CDR3: CASFSGQVLNTEAFF. The CDR3 region has the DNA TGTGCCAGCTTCTCGGGACAGGTATTGAACACTGAAGCTTTCTTT.

The chain couples TRBV2 to TRBJ2-2, with a possible D match to TRBD2 (5 bases). The V end lost 4 bases, the J end lost 7 bases, and 10 bases lay between the germline ends. This CDR3 spans 13 amino acids. Germline V gives CDR1 SNHLY, CDR2 FYNNEI. The CDR3 here is CASSGELDGELFF. The CDR3 coding sequence is TGTGCCAGCAGTGGGGAGTTGGACGGGGAGCTGTTTTTT.

V is TRBV5-8 and J is TRBJ1-2, with TRBD1 identical over 7 bases. From germline, CDR1 is SGHTS and CDR2 YDEGEE. V shed 4 bases, J shed 4 bases, and the junction held 10 bases outside the gene matches. The CDR3 totals 15 residues. The CDR3 loop reads CASSPRDSAIYGYTF. Here the CDR3 DNA reads TGTGCCAGCAGCCCGAGGGACAGCGCCATCTATGGCTACACCTTC.

The J gene is TRBJ1-1, the V gene TRBV6-5; D might be TRBD1 (5 bases). The CDR3 consists of 14 residues. Germline CDR1 reads MNHEY; CDR2 reads SVGAGI. Between the trimmed V and J ends, which lost 2 bases and 8 bases, there was a span of 15 bases. CDR3 loop: CASSYASTEEEAFF. Written as DNA, the CDR3 is TGTGCCAGCAGTTACGCCTCGACAGAGGAGGAAGCTTTCTTT.

This clone was seen only a few times. J is TRBJ1-2 and V is TRBV28, with 8 bases identical to TRBD1. Per the germline V gene, CDR1 is MDHEN and CDR2 is SYDVKM. J was trimmed by 4 bases and V by 6 bases; bases with no gene match: 7. The CDR3 length is 14 residues. This chain's CDR3 is CASRPTGALYGYTF. The CDR3 nucleotides read TGTGCCAGCAGGCCGACAGGGGCCCTCTATGGCTACACCTTC.

This chain connects TRBV19 to TRBJ2-7; D uncertain. The germline V and J ends were trimmed by 7 bases and 1 base, with 11 bases remaining between them. The CDR3 extends over 13 amino acids. Germline V gives CDR1 LNHDA, CDR2 SQIVND (reference sequence). In nucleotides, the CDR3 is TGTGCCAGTAAGGAACCGAATTCCTACGAGCAGTACTTC. Translated, it gives CASKEPNSYEQYF.

The table lists this clone with a count of one. The chain carries TRBV28 and TRBJ1-2, with D possibly TRBD1 on 5 matching bases. The ends were cut back, 5 bases at V and 1 base at J, with 14 bases in the middle. The germline CDR1 and CDR2 sequences are MDHEN and SYDVKM. The CDR3 runs 15 residues. CDR3 residues: CASSGPGGNNYGYTF. The DNA for the CDR3 is TGTGCCAGCAGTGGACCCGGGGGGAATAACTATGGCTACACCTTC.

The chain carries TRBV2 and TRBJ2-1, with TRBD1 identical over 9 bases. V was pared by 6 bases and J by 5 bases, with 5 bases of the junction left unmatched. The CDR3 consists of 14 residues. Germline CDR1 and CDR2: SNHLY and FYNNEI. CDR3 bases: TGTGCCAGCAGGAGACAGGGGGGCGACAATGAGCAGTTCTTC. Its protein is CASRRQGGDNEQFF.

This chain links TRBV7-3 with TRBJ1-1, with TRBD1 as a possible D gene (6 bases). Per germline, CDR1 SGHTA and CDR2 FQGTGA. The CDR3 has 13 residues. The V gene lost 10 bases and the J gene lost 1 base, with 13 bases spanning the gap. DNA for the CDR3: TGTGCCACCAAACAGGGCTCGAACACTGAAGCTTTCTTT. Translating it yields CATKQGSNTEAFF.

This rearrangement joins TRBV11-2 to TRBJ2-3; 11 nucleotides match TRBD2. J gave up 4 bases and V 2 bases, and 5 bases lay outside the gene matches. CDR1 is SGHAT, CDR2 FQNNGV, per germline. This CDR3 has 16 residues. This chain's CDR3 is CASSLSSGRASDTQYF. The CDR3 DNA reads as TGTGCCAGCAGCTTAAGTAGCGGGAGGGCCTCAGATACGCAGTATTTT.

The rearrangement uses TRBV7-6 and TRBJ1-1; D gene unclear. The CDR3 covers 13 residues. V lost 5 bases, J lost 2 bases, and 9 bases lay in between. CDR1 is SGHVS and CDR2 is FNYEAQ in the germline V gene. CDR3 bases: TGTGCCAGCAGCCAAGAGACTAACACTGAAGCTTTCTTT. This codes for CASSQETNTEAFF.

The rearrangement links TRBV19 to TRBJ1-1, with a weak D call TRBD1 (6 bases). The CDR3 has 16 residues. The germline V gene has CDR1 LNHDA and CDR2 SQIVND (reference sequence). The V gene lost 3 bases and the J gene lost 11 bases, with 25 bases spanning the gap. CDR3 DNA: TGTGCCAGTAGTATCACCGGGGGCTCAGCCGTACAATATGCTTTCTTT. Translation gives CASSITGGSAVQYAFF.

The rearrangement joins TRBV7-9 to TRBJ2-2, with TRBD1 matching 7 bases. Germline loops: CDR1 SEHNR, CDR2 FQNEAQ (reference sequence). The length of the CDR3 is 13 residues. V was clipped by 5 bases and J by 7 bases; unmatched bases: 4. CDR3 DNA: TGTGCCAGCAGCGTGTCAGGGGGCGGGGAGCTGTTTTTT. Protein sequence: CASSVSGGGELFF.

V usage is TRBV7-8 and J usage is TRBJ2-3, with 9 bases identical to TRBD1. J lost 4 bases, V lost 2 bases, and 7 bases had no gene match. The CDR3 is made up of 16 amino acids. Looked up from germline, CDR1 is SGHVS and CDR2 is FQNEAQ. This CDR3 is CASSLWGTGRSDTQYF. Here the CDR3 DNA reads TGTGCCAGCAGCTTATGGGGGACAGGGCGCTCAGATACGCAGTATTTT.

In this sample, this clone turned up once. V usage is TRBV30 and J usage is TRBJ2-2; 7 bases map to TRBD1. Germline CDR1 reads GTSNPN; CDR2 reads SVGIG (reference sequence). V was clipped by 1 base and J by 6 bases; unmatched bases: 8. The CDR3 spans 15 residues. In nucleotides, the CDR3 is TGTGCCTGGAGTGCGACAGGGATGGTCGCCGGGGAGCTGTTTTTT. The encoded protein is CAWSATGMVAGELFF.

The chain uses TRBV28 and TRBJ1-4; D gene uncertain. CDR3 length: 12 amino acids. V was cut by 10 bases and J by 7 bases, with 13 bases left in between. Per germline, CDR1 MDHEN and CDR2 SYDVKM. The CDR3 is CATGPAGEKLFF. The CDR3 DNA is TGTGCCACTGGACCTGCCGGTGAAAAACTGTTTTTT.

The rearrangement uses TRBV21-1 and TRBJ2-6; no check of the table's D call, TRBD1, against the DNA was made. TRBV21-1 corresponds to a pseudogene. The CDR3 covers 19 residues. The CDR3 nucleotides read TGTGCCAGCAGCCCCCGGGGGGGGGACAGGGGGAACACAGCCAACGTCCTGACTTTC. It specifies CASSPRGGDRGNTANVLTF.

V usage is TRBV4-2 and J usage is TRBJ1-2; D is unresolved. V lost 2 bases and J 2 bases, leaving 21 bases between the germline ends. CDR1 LGHNA and CDR2 YNFKEQ come from the germline V gene. The CDR3 length is 18 residues. As DNA, the CDR3 is TGTGCCAGCAGCCAAAGTATAGGGCCAACAGACCTAAACTATGGCTACACCTTC. Translating it yields CASSQSIGPTDLNYGYTF.

This rearrangement joins TRBV14 to TRBJ1-1; D call uncertain. The CDR3 loop spans 15 amino acids. The germline gives CDR1 SGHDN, CDR2 FVKESK. Trimming cost V 4 bases and J 4 bases, with 16 bases left between them. CDR3 sequence (DNA): TGTGCCAGCAGCCGCGAACGGGCCCTGGGCACTGAAGCTTTCTTT. Residues: CASSRERALGTEAFF. Full variable domain (rest looked up from reference TRBV14 and TRBJ1-1): EAGVTQFPSHSVIEKGQTVTLRCDPISGHDNLYWYRRVMGKEIKFLLHFVKESKQDESGMPNNRFLAERTGGTYSTLKVQPAELEDSGVYFCASSRERALGTEAFFGQGTRLTVV.

The rearrangement uses TRBV10-1 and TRBJ2-3; tentatively, D is TRBD1 (7 bases). The CDR3 is 14 residues long. Germline CDR1 and CDR2: WNHNN and SYGVQD (reference sequence). V lost 3 bases and J 4 bases, leaving 11 bases between the germline ends. The CDR3 spells CASSDGGGADTQYF. The CDR3 DNA sequence: TGCGCCAGCAGTGATGGAGGGGGCGCAGATACGCAGTATTTT.